The text below deals with one T cell receptor (beta chain). The data were taken from a study of blood T cells in healthy people across ages. The use of a sample-barcoded 5' primer and a J-beta primer mix characterized a second PCR of roughly 7 to 11 cycles. TCRdb ran MiXCR on the 5' RACE reads and lists one entry per CDR3 protein. The sample yields about 560,000 distinct CDR3 sequences, about 29% seen once. CDR3 length: 11 amino acids. V shed 6 bases and J shed 10 bases, with 15 bases lying between them. Per germline, CDR1 DFQATT and CDR2 SNEGSKA (reference sequence). This sample also appeared in a second study, on T cells of mothers and their children. This second study says: The output of TCR recombination is shaped by thymic selection similarly in related and unrelated pairs.

The TCR comes from a boy aged 2 to 10 in good health. This rearrangement joins TRBV20-1 to TRBJ1-2; D unresolved. Sequenced sample: blood. CDR3 sequence: CSAPGPQPYTF. For the CDR3, the DNA is TGCAGTGCACCCGGGCCCCAGCCCTACACCTTC.